This TCR beta chain was recorded in a study of T cell responses to AZD1222 COVID-19 vaccine. Study-level background: Analysis merged second doses at about 4 or about 12 weeks.

Using immunoSEQ multiplex PCR, the repertoire was profiled, and TCRdb retains in-frame clones only, with some absent. The data show around 180,000 clones, over 80% seen once. Study outcomes and limitations: The repertoires were collected only after the peak T cell response. Donors skewed white British and female; clonal diversity was possibly underestimated.

On this clone: The antigen is not known.

Here the sequenced sample was peripheral blood, taken on day 0 of AZD1222 vaccination. This TCR was recovered from an adult in good health.

The CDR3 is CASSPLRRGSSYNEQFF. CDR3 DNA sequence: TGCGCCAGCAGCCCTCTTCGTAGGGGTAGCTCCTACAATGAGCAGTTCTTC. The gene calls are TRBV4-1 and TRBJ2-1, with D maybe TRBD1 (5 bases). This CDR3 has 17 amino acids. Germline V gene sequence: CDR1 MGHRA, CDR2 YSYEKL. Deletions cut 4 bases from V and 0 bases from J, with 16 bases between.